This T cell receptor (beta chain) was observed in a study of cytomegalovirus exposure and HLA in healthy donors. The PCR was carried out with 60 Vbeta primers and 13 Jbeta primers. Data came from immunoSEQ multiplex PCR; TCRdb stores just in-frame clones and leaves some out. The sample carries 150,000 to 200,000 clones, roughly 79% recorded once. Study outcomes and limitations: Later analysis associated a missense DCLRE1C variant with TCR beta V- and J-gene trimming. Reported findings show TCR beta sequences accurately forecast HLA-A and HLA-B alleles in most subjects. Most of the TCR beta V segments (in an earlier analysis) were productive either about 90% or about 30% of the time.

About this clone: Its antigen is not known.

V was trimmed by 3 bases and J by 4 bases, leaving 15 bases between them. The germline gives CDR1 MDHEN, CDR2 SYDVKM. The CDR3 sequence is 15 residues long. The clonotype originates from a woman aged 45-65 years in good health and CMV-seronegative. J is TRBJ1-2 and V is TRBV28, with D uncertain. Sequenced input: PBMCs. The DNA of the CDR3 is TGTGCCAGCAGTTTGCCCGAGGGTTTTCGCTATGGCTACACCTTC. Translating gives CASSLPEGFRYGYTF.